This is a list of T cell receptor beta chains from one sample in a study of OX40 agonist ivuxolimab in advanced cancers. TCRdb keeps only in-frame clones here, not all; method: immunoSEQ multiplex PCR. The table records 35,000 to 50,000 clones, about 82% of them present only once. The sample was CD4+ or CD8+ T cells sorted from blood, taken in a trial of the OX40 agonist ivuxolimab. These receptors were collected from an adult with an advanced solid tumor such as melanoma, head and neck, liver or kidney cancer. Each CDR3 is given with its conserved first and last residue. The D gene is left open where the match is weak. Only part of the rows carry a size: once, few, many, or a class if the clone is expanded.

clone size: NA
V gene: TRBV5-8
D gene: TRBD1
J gene: TRBJ2-3
CDR3 DNA: TGTGCCAGCAGCGCCGGACAGGGATGGACAGATACGCAGTATTTT
CDR3 protein: CASSAGQGWTDTQYF

clone size: NA
V gene: TRBV28
D gene: NA
J gene: TRBJ1-5
CDR3 DNA: TGTGCCATTTCCGGGACACCCTATAGCAATCAGCCCCAGCATTTT
CDR3 protein: CAISGTPYSNQPQHF

clone size: NA
V gene: TRBV19
D gene: NA
J gene: TRBJ1-3
CDR3 DNA: TGTGCCAGTAGTACGCGTAATCCGATGACCGAGCGATCTGGAAACACCATATATTTT
CDR3 protein: CASSTRNPMTERSGNTIYF

clone size: NA
V gene: TRBV13
D gene: TRBD1
J gene: TRBJ1-1
CDR3 DNA: TGTGCCAGCAGCTCCCGGGACAGGGGGTCTGAAGCTTTCTTT
CDR3 protein: CASSSRDRGSEAFF

clone size: NA
V gene: TRBV19
D gene: NA
J gene: TRBJ1-1
CDR3 DNA: TGTGCCAGTAGTATCCGGGAACAAGCTTTCTTT
CDR3 protein: CASSIREQAFF

clone size: NA
V gene: TRBV4-3
D gene: NA
J gene: TRBJ2-7
CDR3 DNA: TGCGCCAGCAGCCAGGCTAACAAACCCGGGCCCGGGAAGTACGAGCAGTACTTC
CDR3 protein: CASSQANKPGPGKYEQYF

clone size: NA
V gene: TRBV5-4
D gene: TRBD1
J gene: TRBJ1-2
CDR3 DNA: TGTGCCAGCAGCGAGGAGTTGGGACAGATAAACTATGGCTACACCTTC
CDR3 protein: CASSEELGQINYGYTF

clone size: NA
V gene: TRBV4-3
D gene: NA
J gene: TRBJ2-3
CDR3 DNA: TGCGCCAGCAGCCAACGGTGGGGTGGCACAGATACGCAGTATTTT
CDR3 protein: CASSQRWGGTDTQYF

clone size: NA
V gene: TRBV6-5
D gene: NA
J gene: TRBJ2-7
CDR3 DNA: TGTGCCAGCAGTCCAGGGGTATCCTACGAGCAGTACTTC
CDR3 protein: CASSPGVSYEQYF

clone size: NA
V gene: TRBV6-1
D gene: TRBD1
J gene: TRBJ1-1
CDR3 DNA: TGTGCCAGCATGGTCCCGGGACAGGAAGCTTTCTTT
CDR3 protein: CASMVPGQEAFF

clone size: NA
V gene: TRBV11-2
D gene: NA
J gene: TRBJ1-6
CDR3 DNA: TGTGCCAGCAGCTTCTGGAAACGCGAACCTCCTAATTCACCCCTCCACTTT
CDR3 protein: CASSFWKREPPNSPLHF

clone size: NA
V gene: TRBV4-1
D gene: NA
J gene: TRBJ1-1
CDR3 DNA: TGCGCCAGCAGCCAAGGAGAGAACACTGAAGCTTTCTTT
CDR3 protein: CASSQGENTEAFF

clone size: NA
V gene: TRBV29-1
D gene: NA
J gene: TRBJ2-1
CDR3 DNA: TGCAGCGGGAGGGGGGGCTCCTACAATGAGCAGTTCTTC
CDR3 protein: CSGRGGSYNEQFF

clone size: NA
V gene: TRBV5-8
D gene: NA
J gene: TRBJ2-3
CDR3 DNA: TGTGCCAGCAGCTTGGGGGCAGGATATAGCACAGATACGCAGTATTTT
CDR3 protein: CASSLGAGYSTDTQYF

clone size: NA
V gene: TRBV9
D gene: NA
J gene: TRBJ1-2
CDR3 DNA: TGTGCCAGCAGCGTAGGAGACTCAGATGGCTACACCTTC
CDR3 protein: CASSVGDSDGYTF

clone size: NA
V gene: TRBV5-6
D gene: NA
J gene: TRBJ1-2
CDR3 DNA: TGTGCCAGCAGCTTCCAGGCGGAGAACTATGGCTACACCTTC
CDR3 protein: CASSFQAENYGYTF

clone size: NA
V gene: TRBV13
D gene: NA
J gene: TRBJ2-2
CDR3 DNA: TGTGCCAGCAGCTTAATCGGGGAGCTGTTTTTT
CDR3 protein: CASSLIGELFF

clone size: NA
V gene: TRBV19
D gene: NA
J gene: TRBJ2-7
CDR3 DNA: TGTGCCAGTAGTAGTGGGGTAGCCTACGAGCAGTACTTC
CDR3 protein: CASSSGVAYEQYF

clone size: NA
V gene: TRBV7-2
D gene: TRBD2
J gene: TRBJ2-1
CDR3 DNA: TGTGCCAGCAGCTTTGTAGCGGGGGGTCTGTCTTACAATGAGCAGTTCTTC
CDR3 protein: CASSFVAGGLSYNEQFF

clone size: NA
V gene: TRBV13
D gene: TRBD1
J gene: TRBJ1-2
CDR3 DNA: TGTGCCACCACCCCAGGGGGGGGGTATGGCTACACCTTC
CDR3 protein: CATTPGGGYGYTF

clone size: NA
V gene: TRBV4-3
D gene: TRBD1
J gene: TRBJ2-1
CDR3 DNA: TGCGCCAGCAGCCAAGATCTCGACAGGGATTCCTACAATGAGCAGTTCTTC
CDR3 protein: CASSQDLDRDSYNEQFF

clone size: NA
V gene: TRBV29-1
D gene: TRBD2
J gene: TRBJ2-2
CDR3 DNA: TGCAGCGTTGAAGATCTGAGCGGGGGTGGCACCGGGGAGCTGTTTTTT
CDR3 protein: CSVEDLSGGGTGELFF

clone size: NA
V gene: TRBV6-1
D gene: NA
J gene: TRBJ1-1
CDR3 DNA: TGTGCCAGCAGTGAAGGGCTTTACAGGGCAAGCACTGAAGCTTTCTTT
CDR3 protein: CASSEGLYRASTEAFF

clone size: NA
V gene: TRBV5-6
D gene: TRBD1
J gene: TRBJ1-5
CDR3 DNA: TGTGCCAGCAGCCACGGGGACAGGGGGAATCAGCCCCAGCATTTT
CDR3 protein: CASSHGDRGNQPQHF

clone size: NA
V gene: TRBV7-8
D gene: NA
J gene: TRBJ2-5
CDR3 DNA: TGTGCCAGCAGCTTAGACTTTCAAGAGACCCAGTACTTC
CDR3 protein: CASSLDFQETQYF

clone size: NA
V gene: TRBV2
D gene: NA
J gene: TRBJ1-5
CDR3 DNA: TGTGCCAGCTTGAAATCTACCTATAGCAATCAGCCCCAGCATTTT
CDR3 protein: CASLKSTYSNQPQHF

clone size: NA
V gene: TRBV7-9
D gene: TRBD2
J gene: TRBJ2-1
CDR3 DNA: TGTGCCGGGGGACTAGCGGGGGCCAATGAGCAGTTCTTC
CDR3 protein: CAGGLAGANEQFF

clone size: NA
V gene: TRBV19
D gene: TRBD1
J gene: TRBJ2-2
CDR3 DNA: TGTGCCAGTAGTATAGCTTCGACAGGGTCCGGGGAGCTGTTTTTT
CDR3 protein: CASSIASTGSGELFF

clone size: NA
V gene: TRBV7-6
D gene: NA
J gene: TRBJ2-7
CDR3 DNA: TGTGCCAGCAGCCAAATGTCCGACAGCCCCTACGAGCAGTACTTC
CDR3 protein: CASSQMSDSPYEQYF

clone size: NA
V gene: TRBV30
D gene: NA
J gene: TRBJ2-1
CDR3 DNA: TGTGCCTGGAGTGGAGGGGGGGGCGACAATGAGCAGTTCTTC
CDR3 protein: CAWSGGGGDNEQFF

clone size: NA
V gene: TRBV18
D gene: NA
J gene: TRBJ1-2
CDR3 DNA: TGTGCCAGCTCACCAGAGACTGGCCGGAATGGCTACACCTTC
CDR3 protein: CASSPETGRNGYTF

clone size: NA
V gene: TRBV6-5
D gene: NA
J gene: TRBJ2-7
CDR3 DNA: TGTGCCAGCAGTGGGATCTACGAGCAGTACTTC
CDR3 protein: CASSGIYEQYF

clone size: NA
V gene: TRBV2
D gene: TRBD1
J gene: TRBJ1-3
CDR3 DNA: TGTGCCAGCAGTGTCGACCCACAGGGGGCTTATGGAAACACCATATATTTT
CDR3 protein: CASSVDPQGAYGNTIYF

clone size: NA
V gene: TRBV25-1
D gene: NA
J gene: TRBJ2-3
CDR3 DNA: TGTGCCAGCAGTTTAAACGGAGGGGGCACAGATACGCAGTATTTT
CDR3 protein: CASSLNGGGTDTQYF

clone size: NA
V gene: TRBV7-9
D gene: NA
J gene: TRBJ2-1
CDR3 DNA: TGTGCCAGCAGCCCTACGCGGGCCCACAATGAGCAGTTCTTC
CDR3 protein: CASSPTRAHNEQFF

clone size: NA
V gene: TRBV5-6
D gene: NA
J gene: TRBJ1-1
CDR3 DNA: TGTGCCAGCACCCCCGGGACTCTGAACACTGAAGCTTTCTTT
CDR3 protein: CASTPGTLNTEAFF

clone size: NA
V gene: TRBV5-6
D gene: NA
J gene: TRBJ1-2
CDR3 DNA: TGTGCCAGCAGTCGGGACCGGGGGCTCGGCTATGGCTACACCTTC
CDR3 protein: CASSRDRGLGYGYTF

clone size: NA
V gene: TRBV7-9
D gene: TRBD2
J gene: TRBJ2-1
CDR3 DNA: TGTGCCAGCAGCAGGACTAGCGGGGGCCTACTGGGTGAGCAGTTCTTC
CDR3 protein: CASSRTSGGLLGEQFF

clone size: NA
V gene: TRBV11-2
D gene: NA
J gene: TRBJ2-7
CDR3 DNA: TGTGCCAGCAGCTTACGGGAGCAGTACTTC
CDR3 protein: CASSLREQYF

clone size: NA
V gene: TRBV28
D gene: NA
J gene: TRBJ1-4
CDR3 DNA: TGTGCCAGCCTGAGGAGGGGTCGGGAAAAACTGTTTTTT
CDR3 protein: CASLRRGREKLFF

clone size: NA
V gene: TRBV20-1
D gene: NA
J gene: TRBJ1-2
CDR3 DNA: TGCAGTGCTAACCCCTTGGAGGGCTACACCTTC
CDR3 protein: CSANPLEGYTF

clone size: NA
V gene: TRBV6-6
D gene: NA
J gene: TRBJ2-7
CDR3 DNA: TGTGCCAGCAGCCCTACAAAGCCGGGGAGAGGCGAGCAGTACTTC
CDR3 protein: CASSPTKPGRGEQYF

clone size: few
V gene: TRBV5-5
D gene: NA
J gene: TRBJ1-2
CDR3 DNA: TGTGCCAGCAGCTTGGAGGCAGTGGGGGCCTATGGCTACACCTTC
CDR3 protein: CASSLEAVGAYGYTF

clone size: once
V gene: TRBV5-1
D gene: TRBD1
J gene: TRBJ2-1
CDR3 DNA: TGCGCCAGCAGCTTCGGAGGACAGGCCCACTCCTACAATGAGCAGTTCTTC
CDR3 protein: CASSFGGQAHSYNEQFF

clone size: NA
V gene: TRBV7-6
D gene: TRBD2
J gene: TRBJ2-5
CDR3 DNA: TGTGCCAGCAGCTACGGACTAGCGGGGGGGATCGAGACCCAGTACTTC
CDR3 protein: CASSYGLAGGIETQYF

clone size: once
V gene: TRBV5-5
D gene: NA
J gene: TRBJ2-5
CDR3 DNA: TGTGCCAGCAGCCCCTGGTGGAGGACCACTAATAGAGATGGCGAGACCCAGTACTTC
CDR3 protein: CASSPWWRTTNRDGETQYF

clone size: NA
V gene: TRBV6-5
D gene: TRBD1
J gene: TRBJ2-7
CDR3 DNA: TGTGCCAGCAGTTACTCGGGACAGGGGGCAGATGAGCAGTACTTC
CDR3 protein: CASSYSGQGADEQYF

clone size: NA
V gene: TRBV19
D gene: NA
J gene: TRBJ2-1
CDR3 DNA: TGTGCCAGTAGTTTGGTCGGGGTCTATGAGCAGTTCTTC
CDR3 protein: CASSLVGVYEQFF

clone size: NA
V gene: TRBV6-5
D gene: NA
J gene: TRBJ1-1
CDR3 DNA: TGTGCCAGCAGTTATGCCCAGGGAAACACTGAAGCTTTCTTT
CDR3 protein: CASSYAQGNTEAFF

clone size: NA
V gene: TRBV27
D gene: TRBD1
J gene: TRBJ1-2
CDR3 DNA: TGTGCCAGCAGTTTACGCCAGGAGGGGGCCTATAACTATGGCTACACCTTC
CDR3 protein: CASSLRQEGAYNYGYTF

clone size: NA
V gene: TRBV2
D gene: NA
J gene: TRBJ2-1
CDR3 DNA: TGTGCCAGCAGTGTCCTGGGGTCCTCCTACAATGAGCAGTTCTTC
CDR3 protein: CASSVLGSSYNEQFF

clone size: NA
V gene: TRBV4-2
D gene: NA
J gene: TRBJ2-2
CDR3 DNA: TGTGCCAGCAGCCAAGGTCGGTACGGCTTTTTGAACACCGGGGAGCTGTTTTTT
CDR3 protein: CASSQGRYGFLNTGELFF